This entry features one T cell receptor (beta chain) sequence. The sample belongs to a study of cytomegalovirus exposure and HLA in healthy donors. Looked up from germline, CDR1 is SGHNT and CDR2 is YYREEE (reference sequence). CDR3 length: 14 residues. V was cut by 3 bases and J by 4 bases, with 12 bases left in between. PCR employed 60 Vbeta and 13 Jbeta primers. Sequencing was performed with immunoSEQ multiplex PCR; in TCRdb, only in-frame clones are kept and a portion is missing. The table records about 130,000 clones, roughly a tenth of them present only once. This chain uses TRBV5-4 with TRBJ2-3; a weak D match, TRBD2 (6 bases). This receptor was identified in a woman between 18 and 29 years old in good health and CMV-seropositive. The specimen was PBMCs. CDR3 in amino acids: CASSWDGGADTQYF. CDR3 DNA: TGTGCCAGCAGCTGGGACGGCGGGGCAGATACGCAGTATTTT.